The clone carrying this TCR beta chain was recorded many times. Its antigen is unidentified. These data originate in a study of response to subunit inactivated influenza vaccine. V was clipped by 0 bases and J by 5 bases, with 19 bases between them. Germline values: CDR1 SGHRS, CDR2 YFSETQ. The CDR3 runs 17 residues. TCRdb reanalysed the RT-PCR reads using MiXCR and keeps one entry per CDR3 protein. The sample holds more than 550,000 distinct CDR3 sequences, approximately 12% seen once. Study-level results: After each seasonal influenza vaccination, few new T cells are recruited, the authors suggested.

This chain links TRBV5-1 with TRBJ2-3; D is possibly TRBD1 or TRBD2 (5 bases each). This TCR was recovered from a man aged 50 to 59 who received an inactivated influenza vaccine. The material was PBMCs from blood, obtained on the day of vaccination. CDR3 nucleotide sequence: TGCGCCAGCAGCTTGGAGCCGGGGACGGGGTCGGGAGATACGCAGTATTTT. The encoded protein is CASSLEPGTGSGDTQYF. Full variable domain (rest looked up from reference TRBV5-1 and TRBJ2-3): KAGVTQTPRYLIKTRGQQVTLSCSPISGHRSVSWYQQTPGQGLQFLFEYFSETQRNKGNFPGRFSGRQFSNSRSEMNVSTLELGDSALYLCASSLEPGTGSGDTQYFGPGTRLTVL.